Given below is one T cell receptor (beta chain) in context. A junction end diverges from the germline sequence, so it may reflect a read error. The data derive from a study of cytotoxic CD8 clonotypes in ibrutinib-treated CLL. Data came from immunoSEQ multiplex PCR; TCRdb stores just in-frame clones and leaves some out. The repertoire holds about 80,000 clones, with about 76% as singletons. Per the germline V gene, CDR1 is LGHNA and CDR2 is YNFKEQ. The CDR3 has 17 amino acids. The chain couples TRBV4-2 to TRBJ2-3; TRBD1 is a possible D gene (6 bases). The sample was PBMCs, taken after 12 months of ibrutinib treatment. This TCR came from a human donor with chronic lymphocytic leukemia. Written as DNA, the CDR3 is TGTGCCAGCAGCCAAGAAGGGGGTCAGGGCGGCACAGGTACGCAGTATTTT. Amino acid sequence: CASSQEGGQGGTGTQYF.